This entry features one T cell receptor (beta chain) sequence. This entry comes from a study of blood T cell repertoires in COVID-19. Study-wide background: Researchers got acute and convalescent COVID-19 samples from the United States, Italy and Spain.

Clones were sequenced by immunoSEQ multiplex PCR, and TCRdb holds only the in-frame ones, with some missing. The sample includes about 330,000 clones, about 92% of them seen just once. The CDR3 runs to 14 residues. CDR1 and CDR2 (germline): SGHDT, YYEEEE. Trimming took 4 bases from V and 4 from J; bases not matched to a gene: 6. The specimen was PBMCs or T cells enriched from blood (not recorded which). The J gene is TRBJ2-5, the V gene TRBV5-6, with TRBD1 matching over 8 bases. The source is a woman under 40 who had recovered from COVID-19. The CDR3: CASSAQGAGETQYF. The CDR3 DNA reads TGTGCCAGCAGCGCCCAGGGGGCCGGAGAGACCCAGTACTTC.